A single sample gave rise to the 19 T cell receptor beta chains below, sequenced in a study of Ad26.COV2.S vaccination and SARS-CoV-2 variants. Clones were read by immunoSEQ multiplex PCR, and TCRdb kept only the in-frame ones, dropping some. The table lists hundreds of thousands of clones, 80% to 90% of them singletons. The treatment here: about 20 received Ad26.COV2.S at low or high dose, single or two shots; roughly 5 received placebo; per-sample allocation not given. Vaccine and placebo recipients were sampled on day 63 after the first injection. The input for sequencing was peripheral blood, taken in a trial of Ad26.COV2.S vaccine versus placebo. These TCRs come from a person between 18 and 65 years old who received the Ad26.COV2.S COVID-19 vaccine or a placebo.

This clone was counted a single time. Written as DNA, the CDR3 is TGCGCCAGCAGCCAGCCCGGGGGGGGATACGAGCAGTACTTC. Amino acid sequence: CASSQPGGGYEQYF. The gene calls are TRBV4-1 and TRBJ2-7, with TRBD2 matching over 8 bases. With V trimmed by 3 bases and J by 4 bases, 5 bases remained unmatched. This CDR3 spans 14 amino acids. Germline CDR1 MGHRA, CDR2 YSYEKL.

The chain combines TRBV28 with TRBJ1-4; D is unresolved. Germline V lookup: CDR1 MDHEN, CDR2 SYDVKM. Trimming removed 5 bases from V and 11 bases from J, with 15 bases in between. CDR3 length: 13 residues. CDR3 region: CASSQTWGGKLFF. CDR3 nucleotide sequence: TGTGCCAGCAGTCAAACCTGGGGTGGGAAACTGTTTTTT.

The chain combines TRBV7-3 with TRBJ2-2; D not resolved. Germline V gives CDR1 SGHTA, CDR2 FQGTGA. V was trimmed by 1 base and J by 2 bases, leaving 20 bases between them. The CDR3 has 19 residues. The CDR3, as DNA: TGTGCCAGCAGCTTAAGCCCCTCTCTCAGACTCCCCAACACCGGGGAGCTGTTTTTT. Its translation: CASSLSPSLRLPNTGELFF.

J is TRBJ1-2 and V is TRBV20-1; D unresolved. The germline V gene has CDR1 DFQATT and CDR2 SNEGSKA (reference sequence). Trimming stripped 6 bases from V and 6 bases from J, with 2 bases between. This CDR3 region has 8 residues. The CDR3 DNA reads TGCAGTGCCCATGGCTACACCTTC. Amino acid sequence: CSAHGYTF.

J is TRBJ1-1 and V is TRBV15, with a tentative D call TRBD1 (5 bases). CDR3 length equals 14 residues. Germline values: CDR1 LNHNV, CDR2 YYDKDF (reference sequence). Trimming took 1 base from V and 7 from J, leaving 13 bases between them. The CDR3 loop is CATSRAGVEGEAFF. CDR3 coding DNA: TGTGCCACCAGCAGAGCGGGGGTGGAGGGTGAAGCTTTCTTT.

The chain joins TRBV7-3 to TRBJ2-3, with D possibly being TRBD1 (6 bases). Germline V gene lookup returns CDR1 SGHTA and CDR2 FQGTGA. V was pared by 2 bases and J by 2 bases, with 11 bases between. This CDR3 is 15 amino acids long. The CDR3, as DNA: TGTGCCAGCAGCTTAGGGACACCTACCACAGATACGCAGTATTTT. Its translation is CASSLGTPTTDTQYF.

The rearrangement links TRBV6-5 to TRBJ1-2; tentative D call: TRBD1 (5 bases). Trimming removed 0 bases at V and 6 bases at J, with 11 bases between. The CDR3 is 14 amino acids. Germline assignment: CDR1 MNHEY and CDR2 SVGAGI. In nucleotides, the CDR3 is TGTGCCAGCAGTTACTCGTTCAGGGCGGATGGCTACACCTTC. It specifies CASSYSFRADGYTF.

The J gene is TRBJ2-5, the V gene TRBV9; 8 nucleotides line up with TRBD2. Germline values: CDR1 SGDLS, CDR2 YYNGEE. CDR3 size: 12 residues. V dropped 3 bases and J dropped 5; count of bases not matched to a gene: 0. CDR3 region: CASSASGETQYF. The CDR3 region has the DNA TGTGCCAGCAGCGCTAGCGGGGAGACCCAGTACTTC.

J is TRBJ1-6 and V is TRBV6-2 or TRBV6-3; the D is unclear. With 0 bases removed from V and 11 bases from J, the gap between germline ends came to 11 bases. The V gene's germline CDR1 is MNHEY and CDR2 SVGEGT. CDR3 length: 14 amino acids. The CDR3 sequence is CASSYSARTAPLHF. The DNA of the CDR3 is TGTGCCAGCAGTTACTCGGCCAGAACGGCACCCCTCCACTTT.

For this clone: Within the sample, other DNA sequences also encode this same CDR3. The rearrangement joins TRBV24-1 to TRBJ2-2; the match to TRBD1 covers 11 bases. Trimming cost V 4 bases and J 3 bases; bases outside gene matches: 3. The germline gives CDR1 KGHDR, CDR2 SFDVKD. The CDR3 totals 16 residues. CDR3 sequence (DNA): TGTGCCACCAGTGACCCGGGACAGGGGGACACCGGGGAGCTGTTTTTT. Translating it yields CATSDPGQGDTGELFF.

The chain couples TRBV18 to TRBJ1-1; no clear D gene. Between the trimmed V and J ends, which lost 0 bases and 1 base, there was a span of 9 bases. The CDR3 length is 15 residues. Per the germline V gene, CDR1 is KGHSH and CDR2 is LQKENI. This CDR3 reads CASSPPALRNTEAFF. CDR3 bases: TGTGCCAGCTCACCACCGGCCCTGCGGAACACTGAAGCTTTCTTT. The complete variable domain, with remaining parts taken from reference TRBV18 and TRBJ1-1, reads NAGVMQNPRHLVRRRGQEARLRCSPMKGHSHVYWYRQLPEEGLKFMVYLQKENIIDESGMPKERFSAEFPKEGPSILRIQQVVRGDSAAYFCASSPPALRNTEAFFGQGTRLTVV.

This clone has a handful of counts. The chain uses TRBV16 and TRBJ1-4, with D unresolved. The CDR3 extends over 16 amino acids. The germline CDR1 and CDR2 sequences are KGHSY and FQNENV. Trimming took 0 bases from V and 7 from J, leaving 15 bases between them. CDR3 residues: CASSQSLDAAVEKLFF. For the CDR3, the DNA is TGTGCCAGCAGCCAATCTTTGGACGCTGCCGTTGAAAAACTGTTTTTT.

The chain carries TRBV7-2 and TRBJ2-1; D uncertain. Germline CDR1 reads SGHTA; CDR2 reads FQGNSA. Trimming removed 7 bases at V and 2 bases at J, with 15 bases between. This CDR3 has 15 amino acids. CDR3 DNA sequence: TGTGCCAGCATCGCTGATCCCCGCACCTACAATGAGCAGTTCTTC. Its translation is CASIADPRTYNEQFF. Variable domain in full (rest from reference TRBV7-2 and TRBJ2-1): GAGVSQSPSNKVTEKGKDVELRCDPISGHTALYWYRQSLGQGLEFLIYFQGNSAPDKSGLPSDRFSAERTGGSVSTLTIQRTQQEDSAVYLCASIADPRTYNEQFFGPGTRLTVL.

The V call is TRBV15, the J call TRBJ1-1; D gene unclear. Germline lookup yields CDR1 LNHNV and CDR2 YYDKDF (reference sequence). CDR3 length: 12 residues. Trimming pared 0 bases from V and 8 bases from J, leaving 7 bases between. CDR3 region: CATSRDRGEAFF. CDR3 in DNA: TGTGCCACCAGCAGAGATCGAGGGGAAGCTTTCTTT. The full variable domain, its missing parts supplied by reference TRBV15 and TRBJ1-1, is DAMVIQNPRYQVTQFGKPVTLSCSQTLNHNVMYWYQQKSSQAPKLLFHYYDKDFNNEADTPDNFQSRRPNTSFCFLDIRSPGLGDTAMYLCATSRDRGEAFFGQGTRLTVV.

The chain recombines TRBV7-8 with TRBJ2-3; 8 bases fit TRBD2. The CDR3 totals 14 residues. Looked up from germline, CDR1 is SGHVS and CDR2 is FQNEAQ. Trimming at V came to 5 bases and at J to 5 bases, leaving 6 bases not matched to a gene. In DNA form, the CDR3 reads TGTGCCAGCAGCCGCGGGGGGTTGGAAGATACGCAGTATTTT. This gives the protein CASSRGGLEDTQYF.

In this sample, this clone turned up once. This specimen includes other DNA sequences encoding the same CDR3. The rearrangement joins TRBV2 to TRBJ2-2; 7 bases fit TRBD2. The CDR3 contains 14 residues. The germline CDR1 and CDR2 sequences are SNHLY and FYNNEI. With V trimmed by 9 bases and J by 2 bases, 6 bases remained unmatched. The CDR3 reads CASTRLANTGELFF. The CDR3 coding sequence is TGTGCCAGTACTCGACTAGCTAACACCGGGGAGCTGTTTTTT.

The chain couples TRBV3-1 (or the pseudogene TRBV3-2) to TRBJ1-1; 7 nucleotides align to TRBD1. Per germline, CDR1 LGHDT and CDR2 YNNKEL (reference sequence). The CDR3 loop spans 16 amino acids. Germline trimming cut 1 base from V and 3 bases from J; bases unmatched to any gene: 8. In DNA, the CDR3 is TGTGCCAGCAGCCAAGGCTCAGGACAGGCTGACACTGAAGCTTTCTTT. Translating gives CASSQGSGQADTEAFF.

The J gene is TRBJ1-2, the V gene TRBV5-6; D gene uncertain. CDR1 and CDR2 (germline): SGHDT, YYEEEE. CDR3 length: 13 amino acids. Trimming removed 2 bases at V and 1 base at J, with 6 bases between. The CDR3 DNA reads TGTGCCAGCAGCTTTGGAGATAACTATGGCTACACCTTC. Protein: CASSFGDNYGYTF.

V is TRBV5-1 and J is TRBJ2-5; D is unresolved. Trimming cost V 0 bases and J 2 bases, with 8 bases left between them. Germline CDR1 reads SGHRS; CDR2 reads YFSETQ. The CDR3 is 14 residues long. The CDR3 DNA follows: TGCGCCAGCAGCTTGGGACTGACTCAAGAGACCCAGTACTTC. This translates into CASSLGLTQETQYF.